The TCR beta chain described here comes from a study of human T cells and chemical hapten exposure. In the study overall: An area of 2 cm by less than 2.5 cm on upper inner arm skin received 2% DPC for sensitization.

Specified time point: pre-sensitization, week 0. As for treatment: therapeutic diphenylcyclopropenone sensitization with weekly scalp DPC. This clonotype was recorded at least ten times. TCRdb called the RACE reads again in MiXCR, with one record for every CDR3 protein. The sample lists 300,000 to 450,000 distinct CDR3 sequences, approximately 5.1% seen once, with just over 2.5% in the top ten. V dropped 0 bases and J dropped 0 bases, with 18 bases sitting between them. This CDR3 has 19 residues. In germline, CDR1 is LGHNA, CDR2 YNFKEQ. The TCR sequence derives from a woman aged 50 to 65 with alopecia areata. Some clones in this sample may be carry-over from other donors' samples. The sample in question was whole blood, obtained in connection with sensitization to the hapten diphenylcyclopropenone (DPC). The chain recombines TRBV4-2 with TRBJ1-3, with D maybe TRBD1 (6 bases). The CDR3 sequence: CASSQDQTGLLNSGNTIYF. CDR3 nucleotide sequence: TGTGCCAGCAGCCAAGACCAGACAGGCCTCCTTAACTCTGGAAACACCATATATTTT.